The source of this TCR beta chain is a study of cytomegalovirus exposure and HLA in healthy donors. The CDR3 is 13 amino acids. Germline V CDR1 and CDR2: SSHAT, FNYEAQ (reference sequence). This clone was picked up a small number of times. Its antigen remains unknown. One junction end disagrees with the germline gene, perhaps due to a read error. The PCR employed 60 Vbeta primers together with 13 Jbeta primers. Only in-frame clones appear in the TCRdb table, and some are missing; sequencing was by immunoSEQ multiplex PCR. The sample holds 150,000 to 200,000 clones, about 65% seen once. The study's findings and limits: Follow-up analysis seemed to connect common viral pathogens with several of the most significant clusters identified. Some V segments could not be told apart, so they were left out, TRBV6-2 and TRBV6-3 among them.

The receptor was derived from a man aged 40-49 years in good health and CMV-seropositive. Input material: PBMCs. The chain employs TRBV7-7 and TRBJ2-1, with D perhaps matching TRBD1 (5 bases). In nucleotides, the CDR3 is TGTGCTAGCAGCTTGGGGCAGGGCAATGAGCAGTTCTTC. Encoded protein: CASSLGQGNEQFF. The whole variable domain, remainder taken from reference TRBV7-7 and TRBJ2-1, is GAGVSQSPRYKVTKRGQDVTLRCDPISSHATLYWYQQALGQGPEFLTYFNYEAQPDKSGLPSDRFSAERPEGSISTLTIQRTEQRDSAMYRCASSLGQGNEQFFGPGTRLTVL.